The TCR beta chain described here comes from a study of blood T cell repertoires in COVID-19. Only in-frame clones appear in the TCRdb table, and some are missing; sequencing was by immunoSEQ multiplex PCR. The sample holds over 200,000 clones, around 83% seen once. The TCR was taken from a woman between 45 and 65 years old with acute or convalescent COVID-19. Source material: peripheral blood.

The CDR3 protein is CATSRGTSGSAGHEQFF. In nucleotides, the CDR3 is TGTGCCACCAGCAGAGGGACCAGCGGGAGTGCCGGCCATGAGCAGTTCTTC. The chain has TRBV15 and TRBJ2-1; 8 bases are shared with TRBD2. Germline lookup yields CDR1 LNHNV and CDR2 YYDKDF (reference sequence). The junction had 13 bases not matched to a gene; V was cut back by 1 base and J by 8 bases. CDR3 length equals 17 residues.